The rows below give T cell receptor beta chains drawn from one sample of a study of Graves' ophthalmopathy and Graves' hyperthyroidism. TCRdb recomputed calls from the multiplex PCR reads with MiXCR, one row per CDR3 protein. The sample carries approximately 700,000 distinct CDR3 sequences, roughly 41% recorded once. The sample taken for sequencing was peripheral blood. These receptors were collected from an adult man with Graves' ophthalmopathy. Both conserved end residues are trimmed from each CDR3. Fields, in order: J gene, V gene, CDR3 protein.

>TRBJ1-2|TRBV29-1
SVEVGPGGAYGYT
>TRBJ1-6|TRBV7-9
ASSFGGSGPNSPLH
>TRBJ2-7|TRBV12-3/TRBV12-4
ASSNRRGAPA
>TRBJ1-5|TRBV7-9
ASSWTGTGGRQPQH
>TRBJ2-5|TRBV19
ASSTSWRASETQY
>TRBJ1-2|TRBV29-1
SVEGSPGWDGYT
>TRBJ1-2|TRBV10-3
ASSYSNPGISGYT
>TRBJ2-7|TRBV29-1
SVDRSGAGEQY
>TRBJ1-1|TRBV15
ATSRGGTHTEAF
>TRBJ2-7|TRBV29-1
SVARGQY
>TRBJ2-7|TRBV6-1
ASRTPPGEQY
>TRBJ1-4|TRBV2
ASRGASLMNEKLF
>TRBJ2-5|TRBV9
ASSPGRESQY
>TRBJ1-4|TRBV10-3
AISESGQSTNEKLF
>TRBJ2-6|TRBV7-9
ASSLYLGAGGNVLT
>TRBJ2-7|TRBV20-1
SARFSQDRDLY
>TRBJ2-5|TRBV10-3
AISYNDRETQY
>TRBJ1-1|TRBV3-1
ASSQVGREAF
>TRBJ1-1|TRBV10-3
AISPAGTNEAF
>TRBJ2-7|TRBV29-1
SLWDRVAEQY
>TRBJ2-5|TRBV29-1
SARGIPETQY
>TRBJ2-7|TRBV14
ASSQDGTGSREQY
>TRBJ1-6|TRBV20-1
SARDPGSYNSPLH
>TRBJ1-5|TRBV20-1
SARGDSQPQH
>TRBJ1-2|TRBV12-3/TRBV12-4
ASSVEGGIDYGYT
>TRBJ1-2|TRBV29-1
SVRETAVWGYT
>TRBJ1-6|TRBV7-2
ASSPGQGNYNSPLH
>TRBJ2-5|TRBV7-9
ASSFRTGGLQETQY
>TRBJ1-2|TRBV10-3
AIRFTGQATGGYT
>TRBJ1-6|TRBV10-3
ASSYAPGQGDSPLH
>TRBJ2-5|TRBV25-1
ASSPLRTSGRASGETQY
>TRBJ2-2|TRBV25-1
ASSQTGGATGELF
>TRBJ1-3|TRBV6-1
ASSPTPAGNTIY
>TRBJ1-3|TRBV29-1
SVQPGQGNTIY
>TRBJ2-7|TRBV19
ASSPGQGAYEQY
>TRBJ1-1|TRBV7-3
ACRPTEAF
>TRBJ2-5|TRBV10-3
AISAAPGQGQETQY
>TRBJ2-7|TRBV2
ASSDSGRSEQY
>TRBJ2-7|TRBV4-3
ASTKTGGLSYEQY
>TRBJ1-3|TRBV10-3
AARQGQGALGNTIY
>TRBJ1-1|TRBV7-9
ASSLGRGAAEAF
>TRBJ2-5|TRBV25-1
ASSDATGGETQY
>TRBJ1-4|TRBV25-1
ASSPRGLATNEKLF
>TRBJ1-1|TRBV19
ASSITGANTEAF
>TRBJ1-1|TRBV10-1
ASSEHGGQPAAF
>TRBJ1-3|TRBV19
ASSPRDIHGNTIY
>TRBJ2-2|TRBV6-4
ASSQSGTSMGELF
>TRBJ2-5|TRBV7-9
ASSSPGGGKTQY
>TRBJ2-7|TRBV11-1
ASSIRKGGRDEQY
>TRBJ2-5|TRBV10-3
AISEGQTGEAQY
>TRBJ2-7|TRBV20-1
SARRPPSGKAGEQY
>TRBJ2-7|TRBV12-3/TRBV12-4
ASSLRAGGYEQY
>TRBJ2-6|TRBV15
ATSSVGANVLT
>TRBJ1-1|TRBV10-2
ASSTGGVNTEAF
>TRBJ2-7|TRBV7-9
ASSVQGWDNEQY
>TRBJ2-5|TRBV7-9
ASSLGGGTTETQY
>TRBJ1-6|TRBV2
ASNPGGSPLH
>TRBJ1-5|TRBV10-3
AISETDGSNQPQH
>TRBJ1-2|TRBV15
ATSVAAYGYT
>TRBJ1-1|TRBV12-3/TRBV12-4
ASNEDISAEAF